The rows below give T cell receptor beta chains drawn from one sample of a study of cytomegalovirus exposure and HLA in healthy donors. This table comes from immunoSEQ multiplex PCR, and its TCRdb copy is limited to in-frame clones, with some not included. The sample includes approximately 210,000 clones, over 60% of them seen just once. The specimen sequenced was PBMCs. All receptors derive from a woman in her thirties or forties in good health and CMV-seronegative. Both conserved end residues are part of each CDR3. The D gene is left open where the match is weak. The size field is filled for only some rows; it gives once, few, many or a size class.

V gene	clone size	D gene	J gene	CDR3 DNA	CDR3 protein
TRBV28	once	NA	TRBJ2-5	TGTGCCAGCAGCCTAGCATGGACCCAGTACTTC	CASSLAWTQYF
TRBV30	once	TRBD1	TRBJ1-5	TGTGCCTGGAGCGGACAGGGATTACAGCCCCAGCATTTT	CAWSGQGLQPQHF
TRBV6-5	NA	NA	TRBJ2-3	TGTGCCAGCAGCCGAACTAGTTTAGATACGCAGTATTTT	CASSRTSLDTQYF
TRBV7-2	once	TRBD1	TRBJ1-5	TGTGCCGGCAGCCCAGGGACAGGGGGACAGCCCCAGCATTTT	CAGSPGTGGQPQHF
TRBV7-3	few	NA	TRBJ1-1	TGTGCCAGCAGCGCAGGGGCCTTATCCACTGAAGCTTTCTTT	CASSAGALSTEAFF
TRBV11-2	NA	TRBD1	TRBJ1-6	TGTGCCAGCAGCTCGACTCTCGACAGGGGATCACCCCTCCACTTT	CASSSTLDRGSPLHF
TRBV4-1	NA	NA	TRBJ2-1	TGCGCCAGCAGCTACGGGGGTAGCTCCTACAATGAGCAGTTCTTC	CASSYGGSSYNEQFF
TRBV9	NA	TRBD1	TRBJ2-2	TGTGCCAGCAGCATACAGGGGACCGGGGAGCTGTTTTTT	CASSIQGTGELFF
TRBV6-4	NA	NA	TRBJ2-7	TGTGCCAGCTCGCCCTTCCCGAGCTCCTACGAGCAGTACTTC	CASSPFPSSYEQYF
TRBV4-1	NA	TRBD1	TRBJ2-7	TGCGCCAGCAGCCCCGTCCATCCGGGACAGCTTATCCACGAGCAGTACTTC	CASSPVHPGQLIHEQYF
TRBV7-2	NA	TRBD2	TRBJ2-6	TGTGCCAGCAGCTTAGGCGGGAGCTCTGGGGCCAACGTCCTGACTTTC	CASSLGGSSGANVLTF
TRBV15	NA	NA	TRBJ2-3	TGTGCCACCAGCAGAGGCGCGGCAGATACGCAGTATTTT	CATSRGAADTQYF
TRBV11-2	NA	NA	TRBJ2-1	TGTGCCAGCAGCTTGGGACTCGCCAATGAGCAGTTCTTC	CASSLGLANEQFF
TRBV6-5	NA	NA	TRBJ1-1	TGTGCCAGCACCTCGAACACTGAAGCTTTCTTT	CASTSNTEAFF
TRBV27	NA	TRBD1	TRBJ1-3	TGTGCCAGCAGAAACACCGGGACAGGGGGGGCTGGGACCATATATTTT	CASRNTGTGGAGTIYF
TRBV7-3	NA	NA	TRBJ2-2	TGTGCCAGCAGCTTAGGGGGAGGTGATACCGGGGAGCTGTTTTTT	CASSLGGGDTGELFF
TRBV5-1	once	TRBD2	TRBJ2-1	TGCGCCAGCAGCTTGGAGTCTAGCGGGGCGCGGTTCTTC	CASSLESSGARFF
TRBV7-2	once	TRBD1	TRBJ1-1	TGTGCCAGCAGCTTAGCGCCCGGGACAGGGGGAGTAGCTTTCTTT	CASSLAPGTGGVAFF
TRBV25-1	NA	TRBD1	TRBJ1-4	TGTGCCAGCAGTGAATTAGGGACAGGGGAAGGAAAACTGTTTTTT	CASSELGTGEGKLFF
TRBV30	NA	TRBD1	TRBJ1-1	TGTGCCTGGTATAGAGCCAGGGACAGGGGGCTCCAGGACACTGAAGCTTTCTTT	CAWYRARDRGLQDTEAFF
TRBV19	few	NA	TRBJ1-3	TGTGCCAGTAGCCCGACAGGAGATGGAAACACCATATATTTT	CASSPTGDGNTIYF
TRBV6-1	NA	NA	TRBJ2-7	TGTGCCAGCGAGTTGAACAGGGACGAGCAGTACTTC	CASELNRDEQYF
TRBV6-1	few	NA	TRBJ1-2	TGTGCCAGCAGTGAAACTTATGGCTACACCTTC	CASSETYGYTF
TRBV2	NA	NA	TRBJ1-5	TGTGCCAGCAGCCAAGACTGGGATCAGCCCCAGCATTTT	CASSQDWDQPQHF
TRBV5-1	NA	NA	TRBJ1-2	TGCGCCAGCAGCCCCGGTCCCGCGGATGGCTACACCTTC	CASSPGPADGYTF
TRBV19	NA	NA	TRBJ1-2	TGTGCCAGTAAAGGGGCGCTCGGCTACACCTTC	CASKGALGYTF